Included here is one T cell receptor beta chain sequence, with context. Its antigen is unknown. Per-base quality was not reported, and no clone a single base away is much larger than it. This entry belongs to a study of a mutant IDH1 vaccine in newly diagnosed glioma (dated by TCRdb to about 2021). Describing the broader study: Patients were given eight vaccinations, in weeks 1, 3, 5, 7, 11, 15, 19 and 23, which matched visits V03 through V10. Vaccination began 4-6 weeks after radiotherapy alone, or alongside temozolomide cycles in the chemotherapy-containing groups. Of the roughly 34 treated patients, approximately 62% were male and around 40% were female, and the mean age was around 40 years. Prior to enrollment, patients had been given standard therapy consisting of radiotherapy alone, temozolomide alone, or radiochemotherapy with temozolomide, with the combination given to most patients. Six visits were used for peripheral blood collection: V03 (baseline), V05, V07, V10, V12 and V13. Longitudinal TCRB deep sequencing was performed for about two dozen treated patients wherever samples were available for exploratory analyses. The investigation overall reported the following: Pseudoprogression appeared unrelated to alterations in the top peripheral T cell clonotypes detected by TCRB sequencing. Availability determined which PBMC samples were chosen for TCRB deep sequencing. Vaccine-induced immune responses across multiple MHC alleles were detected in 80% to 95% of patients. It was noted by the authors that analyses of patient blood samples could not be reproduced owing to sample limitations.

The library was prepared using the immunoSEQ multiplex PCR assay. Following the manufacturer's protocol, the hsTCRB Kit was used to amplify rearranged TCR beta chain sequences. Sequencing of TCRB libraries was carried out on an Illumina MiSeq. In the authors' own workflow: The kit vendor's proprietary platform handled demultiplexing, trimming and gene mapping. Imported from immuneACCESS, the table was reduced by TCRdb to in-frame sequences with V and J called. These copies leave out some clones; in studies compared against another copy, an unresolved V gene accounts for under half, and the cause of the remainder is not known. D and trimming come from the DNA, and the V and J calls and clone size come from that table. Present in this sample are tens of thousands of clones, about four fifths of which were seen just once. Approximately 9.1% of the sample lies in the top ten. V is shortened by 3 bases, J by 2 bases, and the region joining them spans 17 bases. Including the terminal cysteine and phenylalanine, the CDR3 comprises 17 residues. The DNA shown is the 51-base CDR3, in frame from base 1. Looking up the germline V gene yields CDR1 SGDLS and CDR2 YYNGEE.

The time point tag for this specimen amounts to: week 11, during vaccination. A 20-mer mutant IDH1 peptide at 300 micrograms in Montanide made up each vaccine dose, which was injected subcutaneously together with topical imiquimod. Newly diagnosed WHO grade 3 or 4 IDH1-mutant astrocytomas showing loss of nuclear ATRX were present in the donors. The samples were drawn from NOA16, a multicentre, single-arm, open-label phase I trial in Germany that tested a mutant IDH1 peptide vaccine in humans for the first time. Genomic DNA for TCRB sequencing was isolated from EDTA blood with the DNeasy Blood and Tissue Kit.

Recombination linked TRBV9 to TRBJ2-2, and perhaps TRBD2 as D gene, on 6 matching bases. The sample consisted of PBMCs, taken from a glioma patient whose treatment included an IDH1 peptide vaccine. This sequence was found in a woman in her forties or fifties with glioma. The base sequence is TGTGCCAGCAGCGCCCCGTCGGTAGCGGTAAACACCGGGGAGCTGTTTTTT. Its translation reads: CASSAPSVAVNTGELFF.